In its sample, the clone carrying this T cell receptor (beta chain) was seen once. This sample is drawn from a study of tumor-infiltrating lymphocytes in oesophageal squamous cell carcinoma. TCRdb reprocessed the PCR reads via MiXCR and lists one record per CDR3 protein. The table lists almost 20,000 distinct CDR3 sequences, 40% to 45% of them singletons, with approximately 12% in the top ten. The CDR3 totals 16 residues. The germline gives CDR1 SGHAT, CDR2 FQNNGV. This TCR derives from a male donor with esophageal squamous cell carcinoma. This rearrangement joins TRBV11-2 to TRBJ2-7, with 7 bases matching TRBD1. The J call is in doubt because the DNA end fits TRBJ2-1 better. Material for sequencing was normal esophageal tissue next to the tumor. The CDR3 region has the DNA TGTGCCAGCAGCACCCCCACAGGGGCCTCCTACAATGAGCAGTTCTTC. It translates to CASSTPTGASYNEQFF.